A selection of T cell receptor beta chains follows, all from one sample in a study of blood T cell repertoires in COVID-19. Profiled with immunoSEQ multiplex PCR; TCRdb holds only in-frame clones, not every one. The table has over 100,000 clones, over 80% seen once; the top ten hold less than 1.5%. Sequenced input: peripheral blood. The source of these receptors is a human donor in a cohort sampled during active COVID-19. CDR3s include the opening cysteine and the closing phenylalanine or tryptophan. D genes are given only for firm matches. Size tells how often a clone was seen (once, few, many) or the class of an expanded clone, and some rows leave it out.

CDR3: CASSEQATLNTEAFF
DNA: TGTGCCAGCAGTGAACAGGCTACCTTGAACACTGAAGCTTTCTTT
V: TRBV2
length: 15
D: .
size: .
J: TRBJ1-1

CDR3: CASSLKRSSYEQYF
DNA: TGTGCCAGCAGTTTAAAGAGGAGCTCCTACGAGCAGTACTTC
V: TRBV27
length: 14
D: .
size: .
J: TRBJ2-7

CDR3: CASSAIGQFGDTQYF
DNA: TGTGCCAGCAGCGCCATCGGACAGTTTGGAGATACGCAGTATTTT
V: TRBV9
length: 15
D: .
size: .
J: TRBJ2-3

CDR3: CASSTGLAYNEQFF
DNA: TGCGCCAGCAGTACAGGGCTAGCATACAATGAGCAGTTCTTC
V: TRBV5-1
length: 14
D: .
size: .
J: TRBJ2-1

CDR3: CASSTGKREVLDNEQFF
DNA: TGTGCCAGCAGCACCGGAAAACGGGAGGTCCTCGACAATGAGCAGTTCTTC
V: TRBV5-4
length: 17
D: TRBD2
size: once
J: TRBJ2-1

CDR3: CASSLAPGAFYGYTF
DNA: TGCGCCAGCAGCTTGGCACCAGGGGCGTTCTATGGCTACACCTTC
V: TRBV5-1
length: 15
D: .
size: .
J: TRBJ1-2

CDR3: CASSVGTGKGTGELFF
DNA: TGTGCCAGCAGCGTAGGGACAGGGAAGGGCACCGGGGAGCTGTTTTTT
V: TRBV9
length: 16
D: TRBD1
size: .
J: TRBJ2-2

CDR3: CASSWPLGAGGDTQYF
DNA: TGTGCCAGCAGCTGGCCCCTCGGAGCGGGTGGTGATACGCAGTATTTT
V: TRBV5-4
length: 16
D: .
size: .
J: TRBJ2-3

CDR3: CASRPTSGGSPRTDTQYF
DNA: TGTGCCAGCAGACCCACTAGCGGGGGGTCCCCTAGGACAGATACGCAGTATTTT
V: TRBV4-2
length: 18
D: TRBD2
size: .
J: TRBJ2-3

CDR3: CASSQAHEQYF
DNA: TGTGCCAGCAGCCAGGCCCACGAGCAGTACTTC
V: TRBV3-1/TRBV3-2
length: 11
D: .
size: .
J: TRBJ2-7

CDR3: CAISESGRVDYGYTF
DNA: TGTGCCATCAGTGAGTCCGGGAGAGTGGACTATGGCTACACCTTC
V: TRBV10-3
length: 15
D: .
size: .
J: TRBJ1-2

CDR3: CASSLAPGNAEAFF
DNA: TGTGCCAGCAGCTTAGCCCCCGGGAACGCTGAAGCTTTCTTT
V: TRBV7-9
length: 14
D: .
size: .
J: TRBJ1-1

CDR3: CASSVEPGLAGPSSYNEQFF
DNA: TGTGCCAGCAGCGTGGAACCGGGACTAGCGGGACCGAGCTCCTACAATGAGCAGTTCTTC
V: TRBV9
length: 20
D: TRBD2
size: .
J: TRBJ2-1

CDR3: CASSHTSGRAYCEQYF
DNA: TGTGCCAGCAGTCATACTAGCGGGAGGGCCTATTGCGAGCAGTACTTC
V: TRBV6-4
length: 16
D: TRBD2
size: once
J: TRBJ2-7

CDR3: CASSTSRGREGPYEQFF
DNA: TGTGCCAGCAGCACTTCAAGAGGGCGGGAGGGCCCCTATGAGCAGTTCTTC
V: TRBV9
length: 17
D: TRBD2
size: .
J: TRBJ2-1

CDR3: CSASGTRDGSKTQYF
DNA: TGCAGTGCTAGTGGGACTAGAGATGGGTCGAAGACCCAGTACTTC
V: TRBV20-1
length: 15
D: TRBD2
size: .
J: TRBJ2-5

CDR3: CASSLGQGGGTQYF
DNA: TGTGCCAGCAGCTTAGGGCAGGGAGGAGGTACGCAGTATTTT
V: TRBV11-2
length: 14
D: .
size: .
J: TRBJ2-3

CDR3: CASSLSPGGELFF
DNA: TGTGCCAGCAGCTTATCGCCCGGCGGGGAGCTGTTTTTT
V: TRBV7-3
length: 13
D: .
size: many
J: TRBJ2-2

CDR3: CASSLSVPGNSGNTIYF
DNA: TGTGCCAGCAGTTTATCGGTGCCGGGAAACTCTGGAAACACCATATATTTT
V: TRBV27
length: 17
D: .
size: .
J: TRBJ1-3

CDR3: CASSPDRDSPAAETQYF
DNA: TGTGCCAGCAGTCCCGACAGGGATTCCCCAGCGGCGGAGACCCAGTACTTC
V: TRBV6-6
length: 17
D: TRBD1
size: .
J: TRBJ2-5

CDR3: CASCEGAKNTEAFF
DNA: TGCGCCAGCTGCGAGGGCGCAAAGAACACTGAAGCTTTCTTT
V: TRBV5-1
length: 14
D: .
size: .
J: TRBJ1-1

CDR3: CASSPTGRTTGELFF
DNA: TGTGCCAGCAGTCCGACAGGGAGGACCACCGGGGAGCTGTTTTTT
V: TRBV28
length: 15
D: .
size: .
J: TRBJ2-2

CDR3: CASSSLTDWNQPQHF
DNA: TGTGCCAGCAGTTCCCTGACAGATTGGAATCAGCCCCAGCATTTT
V: TRBV27
length: 15
D: .
size: .
J: TRBJ1-5

CDR3: CASSLTGGNSEAFF
DNA: TGCGCCAGCAGCTTGACAGGGGGTAATAGTGAAGCTTTCTTT
V: TRBV5-1
length: 14
D: TRBD1
size: .
J: TRBJ1-1

CDR3: CASSERGRKDYGYTF
DNA: TGTGCCAGCAGTGAAAGGGGGCGGAAGGACTATGGCTACACCTTC
V: TRBV6-1
length: 15
D: TRBD1
size: once
J: TRBJ1-2

CDR3: CSVDRLSYGYTF
DNA: TGCAGCGTTGACAGGTTAAGCTATGGCTACACCTTC
V: TRBV29-1
length: 12
D: .
size: .
J: TRBJ1-2

CDR3: CASSQSAGPGYTF
DNA: TGTGCCAGCAGCCAATCAGCGGGTCCTGGCTACACCTTC
V: TRBV3-1/TRBV3-2
length: 13
D: .
size: .
J: TRBJ1-2

CDR3: CASSAGGADTQYF
DNA: TGTGCCAGTAGTGCAGGGGGCGCAGATACGCAGTATTTT
V: TRBV19
length: 13
D: TRBD1
size: .
J: TRBJ2-3

CDR3: CASSRGGSYEQYF
DNA: TGTGCCAGCAGCCGAGGCGGTTCCTACGAGCAGTACTTC
V: TRBV11-2
length: 13
D: .
size: .
J: TRBJ2-7

CDR3: CASSLQGWNIQYF
DNA: TGTGCCAGCAGCTTGCAGGGTTGGAACATTCAGTACTTC
V: TRBV7-9
length: 13
D: .
size: .
J: TRBJ2-4

CDR3: CASSLGGRGLLYGYTF
DNA: TGTGCCAGCAGCTTAGGGGGCAGGGGCTTGCTATATGGCTACACCTTC
V: TRBV7-9
length: 16
D: .
size: .
J: TRBJ1-2

CDR3: CASSLARGGNQPQHF
DNA: TGTGCCAGCAGCTTAGCGCGGGGGGGAAATCAGCCCCAGCATTTT
V: TRBV7-2
length: 15
D: .
size: .
J: TRBJ1-5

CDR3: CASSIGRGGLDYGYTF
DNA: TGTGCCAGTAGTATTGGCAGAGGCGGTTTGGACTATGGCTACACCTTC
V: TRBV19
length: 16
D: .
size: .
J: TRBJ1-2

CDR3: CASSEALSNTEAFF
DNA: TGTGCCAGCAGTGAAGCACTGTCGAACACTGAAGCTTTCTTT
V: TRBV6-1
length: 14
D: .
size: .
J: TRBJ1-1

CDR3: CASSLATGPPYEQYF
DNA: TGTGCCAGCAGCTTAGCGACAGGGCCACCCTACGAGCAGTACTTC
V: TRBV7-2
length: 15
D: TRBD1
size: .
J: TRBJ2-7

CDR3: CASSPPYSQDTEAFF
DNA: TGTGCCAGCTCACCACCCTACAGCCAGGACACTGAAGCTTTCTTT
V: TRBV18
length: 15
D: .
size: .
J: TRBJ1-1

CDR3: CASSLAIGGMNTEAFF
DNA: TGTGCCAGCAGCTTGGCCATCGGAGGGATGAACACTGAAGCTTTCTTT
V: TRBV5-6
length: 16
D: .
size: once
J: TRBJ1-1

CDR3: CASSFAGRLYDSPLHF
DNA: TGTGCCAGCAGCTTCGCAGGGCGCTTATATGATTCACCCCTCCACTTT
V: TRBV7-4
length: 16
D: .
size: .
J: TRBJ1-6

CDR3: CASSLEGIVQETQYF
DNA: TGCGCCAGCAGCTTGGAGGGGATTGTCCAAGAGACCCAGTACTTC
V: TRBV5-1
length: 15
D: .
size: .
J: TRBJ2-5

CDR3: CASSQRAGFQETQYF
DNA: TGTGCCAGCAGTCAAAGAGCGGGCTTCCAAGAGACCCAGTACTTC
V: TRBV7-9
length: 15
D: .
size: .
J: TRBJ2-5

CDR3: CASSVPVRISGGGEQFF
DNA: TGTGCCAGCAGCGTTCCGGTTAGGATTAGCGGGGGTGGTGAGCAGTTCTTC
V: TRBV9
length: 17
D: TRBD2
size: once
J: TRBJ2-1

CDR3: CASSLGLRTGGTDTQYF
DNA: TGCGCCAGCAGCCTAGGACTTAGGACAGGGGGCACAGATACGCAGTATTTT
V: TRBV5-1
length: 17
D: TRBD1
size: .
J: TRBJ2-3

CDR3: CASSLVSSYTGELFF
DNA: TGTGCCAGCAGCTTAGTATCTAGTTACACCGGGGAGCTGTTTTTT
V: TRBV7-8
length: 15
D: .
size: .
J: TRBJ2-2

CDR3: CASSQSGGYEQYF
DNA: TGTGCCAGCAGCCAATCAGGGGGCTACGAGCAGTACTTC
V: TRBV3-1/TRBV3-2
length: 13
D: TRBD1
size: .
J: TRBJ2-7

CDR3: CASSLDRGKQYF
DNA: TGTGCCAGCAGCCTCGACAGGGGAAAGCAGTACTTC
V: TRBV7-2
length: 12
D: TRBD1
size: .
J: TRBJ2-7

CDR3: CASSGRDTSPQGPLHF
DNA: TGTGCCAGCAGCGGCCGGGACACCTCCCCGCAAGGACCCCTCCACTTT
V: TRBV9
length: 16
D: .
size: .
J: TRBJ1-6

CDR3: CASSSLKPRGYEQYF
DNA: TGTGCCAGCAGCTCTCTAAAACCCAGGGGGTACGAGCAGTACTTC
V: TRBV11-2
length: 15
D: TRBD1
size: .
J: TRBJ2-7

CDR3: CAISGSRINTGELFF
DNA: TGTGCCATCAGTGGGTCGCGGATAAACACCGGGGAGCTGTTTTTT
V: TRBV10-3
length: 15
D: .
size: once
J: TRBJ2-2

CDR3: CASSGQGSYQETQYF
DNA: TGTGCCAGCAGTGGGCAGGGAAGCTACCAAGAGACCCAGTACTTC
V: TRBV2
length: 15
D: .
size: .
J: TRBJ2-5

CDR3: CASSSGMNQPQHF
DNA: TGTGCCAGCAGCTCAGGGATGAATCAGCCCCAGCATTTT
V: TRBV11-1
length: 13
D: .
size: .
J: TRBJ1-5

CDR3: CASIKRELVTGELFF
DNA: TGTGCCAGCATTAAGCGGGAGTTGGTCACCGGGGAGCTGTTTTTT
V: TRBV28
length: 15
D: TRBD2
size: .
J: TRBJ2-2